These T cell receptor beta chains were read from a single sample in a study of blood T cells in healthy people across ages. TCRdb ran MiXCR on the 5' RACE reads and lists one entry per CDR3 protein. The sample carries roughly 680,000 distinct CDR3 sequences, 21% recorded once. Material: blood. The source of these receptors is a man aged 65 to 79 in good health. The CDR3 runs from the conserved cysteine through the conserved F or W.

J | V | CDR3
TRBJ2-7 | TRBV20-1 | CSARDRGQGDEQYF
TRBJ2-5 | TRBV28 | CASSLYRIQETQYF
TRBJ2-7 | TRBV4-1 | CASSPRGEGFSYEQYF
TRBJ2-1 | TRBV2 | CASSERAGGFNEQFF
. | TRBV20-1 | CSARDLVLAEQETQYF
TRBJ2-5 | TRBV29-1 | CSVEQARGEQYF
TRBJ2-5 | TRBV28 | CASSPLGLAGDRETQYF
TRBJ2-1 | TRBV15 | CATSVRQGGEQFF
TRBJ2-3 | TRBV12-3/TRBV12-4 | CASSRTVSTDTQYF
TRBJ2-3 | TRBV20-1 | CSATRQGGTDTQYF
TRBJ1-3 | TRBV20-1 | CSAVRTAGNTIYF
TRBJ1-1 | TRBV27 | CASSSAGTRAFF
TRBJ1-2 | TRBV2 | CASKTDRPTNYGYTF
TRBJ2-4 | TRBV28 | CASSLGRLLGGKNIQYF
TRBJ1-2 | TRBV20-1 | CSASRGLSGHGYTF
TRBJ1-6 | TRBV6-1 | CASSESGQANSPLHF
TRBJ2-3 | TRBV18 | CASSALSGKGITQYF
TRBJ2-7 | TRBV29-1 | CSVGRGSGYEQYF
TRBJ1-5 | TRBV7-2 | CASSLAPGGFGQPQHF
TRBJ1-2 | TRBV7-2 | CASSRGGSPYGYTF
TRBJ2-5 | TRBV2 | CASSARQGWFQETQYF
TRBJ2-5 | TRBV11-2 | CASSLAVSPIQETQYF
TRBJ2-7 | TRBV27 | CASSLSTPSYEQYF
TRBJ2-7 | TRBV20-1 | CSARAGAGVSYEQYF
TRBJ2-1 | TRBV11-2 | CASSLELMGGNNEQFF
. | TRBV19 | CATRPGQGNNEQFF
TRBJ2-2 | TRBV5-1 | CASSGGQGMAGELFF
TRBJ2-3 | TRBV4-1 | CASSQVGLQMLDTQYF
TRBJ2-2 | TRBV6-1 | CASSRRTSGILGELFF